This T cell receptor (beta chain) appears in the sequencing data of a study of cytomegalovirus exposure and HLA in healthy donors. Study-wide results and limits: Researchers reported in a later analysis that a missense DCLRE1C variant was tied to TCR beta V- and J-gene trimming. Clonal expansion, a later analysis showed, was greater in HLA-associated TCR beta chains than in equally common others.

The V gene's germline CDR1 is SGHNT and CDR2 YYREEE (reference sequence). The V segment lost 4 bases and the J segment 2 bases; nucleotides outside the gene matches: 5. CDR3 length: 16 amino acids. Researchers ran the PCR with 60 Vbeta and 13 Jbeta primers. In the source study's methods: In a later analysis, 70 million to 80 million unique TCR beta chains included roughly 11 million shared by two or more donors. TCRdb's table, derived via immunoSEQ multiplex PCR, lists solely in-frame clones and lacks some. The V and J calls and clone size come from that table; D and trimming were worked out from the DNA. The repertoire has about 160,000 clones, around 75% of them found once; the top ten carry approximately 3.7%. In the case of this clone: Its specificity is unknown.

This chain uses TRBV5-4 with TRBJ2-6; 8 bases map to TRBD2. Source material: PBMCs. The origin of this receptor is a human donor in good health. The CDR3 DNA is TGTGCCAGCAGCCCCGGGACTAGAACTGGGGCCAACGTCCTGACTTTC. Amino acids: CASSPGTRTGANVLTF.